What follows is one T cell receptor beta chain and its context. These data come from a study of early T cells in non-severe SARS-CoV-2 infection. TCRdb reprocessed the 5' RACE reads with MiXCR, giving one entry per CDR3 protein. The data contain about 79,000 distinct CDR3 sequences, less than 15% of them singletons. Material for sequencing was whole blood. The receptor was isolated from an adult who was a healthcare worker with PCR-confirmed SARS-CoV-2 infection or an uninfected control (not recorded which).

CDR3: CSVVDSTNTEAFF. In nucleotides, the CDR3 is TGCAGCGTTGTTGACAGCACGAACACTGAAGCTTTCTTT. The chain combines TRBV29-1 with TRBJ1-1, with TRBD1 as a possible D gene (5 bases). Between the trimmed V and J ends, which lost 4 bases and 1 base, there was a span of 10 bases. CDR1 is SQVTM, CDR2 ANQGSEA, per germline. The CDR3 is 13 residues long.